The 17 T cell receptor beta chains below come from one sample, sequenced in a study of Ad26.COV2.S vaccination and SARS-CoV-2 variants. The repertoire was sequenced with immunoSEQ multiplex PCR; TCRdb's copy has only in-frame clones and lacks some. This table has more than 150,000 clones, approximately 90% appearing once. Source: peripheral blood, taken after recovery from COVID-19. Every receptor here comes from a human donor who had recovered from COVID-19.

The sample holds a few counts of this clone. The V and J genes are TRBV4-2 and TRBJ2-1; D uncertain. Per germline, CDR1 LGHNA and CDR2 YNFKEQ. V dropped 1 base and J dropped 4 bases, with 5 bases sitting between them. CDR3 length: 13 residues. The DNA of the CDR3 is TGTGCCAGCAGCCAAGGGGTATACAATGAGCAGTTCTTC. Translated: CASSQGVYNEQFF.

This clone was counted between two and nine times. The chain has TRBV7-9 and TRBJ1-4, with 7 bases fitting TRBD1. V dropped 1 base and J dropped 4; count of bases not matched to a gene: 6. This CDR3 comprises 16 residues. Per the germline V gene, CDR1 is SEHNR and CDR2 is FQNEAQ (reference sequence). CDR3 residues: CASSLEGGQLNEKLFF. The CDR3 coding sequence is TGTGCCAGCAGCTTAGAGGGGGGACAGCTTAATGAAAAACTGTTTTTT.

The chain links TRBV3-1 (or the pseudogene TRBV3-2) to TRBJ1-4, with TRBD1 matching 9 bases. J was trimmed by 8 bases and V by 4 bases; bases with no gene match: 8. Germline V gives CDR1 LGHDT, CDR2 YNNKEL (reference sequence). This CDR3 region has 15 residues. The CDR3 region is CASSLSETGGEKLFF. The CDR3, as DNA: TGTGCCAGCAGCCTATCCGAGACAGGGGGAGAAAAACTGTTTTTT.

The genes are TRBV7-3 and TRBJ2-3; possible D gene TRBD2, 6 bases. The CDR3 is made up of 14 amino acids. Per germline, CDR1 SGHTA and CDR2 FQGTGA. Trimming shortened V by 2 bases and J by 2 bases, and 8 bases separated the two germline ends. This chain's CDR3 is CASSLWRDTDTQYF. DNA for the CDR3: TGTGCCAGCAGCTTATGGCGGGACACAGATACGCAGTATTTT.

The chain carries TRBV2 and TRBJ2-5; 9 bases align to TRBD2. J gave up 4 bases and V 8 bases, and 5 bases lay outside the gene matches. This CDR3 is 13 amino acids long. Germline CDR1 reads SNHLY; CDR2 reads FYNNEI. DNA of the CDR3: TGTGCCAGCGGACTAGCGAATGGAGAGACCCAGTACTTC. It yields the protein CASGLANGETQYF.

The DNA for the CDR3 is TGCGCCAGCAGCTTACTAGTTACGAACACCGGGGAGCTGTTTTTT. Protein sequence: CASSLLVTNTGELFF. The chain employs TRBV5-1 and TRBJ2-2, with D tentatively TRBD2 (5 bases). Germline V gives CDR1 SGHRS, CDR2 YFSETQ. The V gene lost 2 bases and the J gene lost 0 bases, with 8 bases spanning the gap. This CDR3 region has 15 residues.

The rearrangement joins TRBV6-1 to TRBJ2-2, with unresolved D. V was clipped by 6 bases and J by 0 bases, with 5 bases between them. Germline CDR1 and CDR2: MNHNS and SASEGT. This CDR3 contains 13 residues. The chain's CDR3 is CASSIPNTGELFF. The CDR3 DNA sequence: TGTGCCAGCAGCATTCCGAACACCGGGGAGCTGTTTTTT.

V and J are TRBV21-1 and TRBJ1-1. TRBV21-1 is deemed a pseudogene. This CDR3 has 17 residues. CDR3 in amino acids: CASSKEDPPAPATEAFF. The DNA for the CDR3 is TGTGCCAGCAGCAAAGAGGACCCTCCGGCCCCGGCCACTGAAGCTTTCTTT.

This clone was found a few times. The chain joins TRBV2 to TRBJ1-1; tentative D call: TRBD1 (5 bases). CDR1 and CDR2 from the germline V gene are SNHLY and FYNNEI. This CDR3 has 14 residues. V lost 4 bases and J lost 0, with 9 bases in between. CDR3 sequence reads: CASSVEGMNTEAFF. CDR3 DNA sequence: TGTGCCAGCAGTGTGGAGGGGATGAACACTGAAGCTTTCTTT.

This rearrangement joins TRBV6-6 to TRBJ1-1, with 8 bases matching TRBD1. This CDR3 comprises 16 residues. CDR1 is MNHNY and CDR2 is SVGAGI in the germline V gene (reference sequence). V lost 0 bases to trimming and J lost 0 bases; unmatched junction nucleotides: 3. The CDR3 reads CASSYSRTGMNTEAFF. The CDR3, as DNA: TGTGCCAGCAGTTACTCTCGGACAGGGATGAACACTGAAGCTTTCTTT.

This clone was found a few times. The chain links TRBV3-1 (or the pseudogene TRBV3-2) to TRBJ2-2, with 10 bases aligning to TRBD2. CDR1 is LGHDT, CDR2 YNNKEL, per germline (reference sequence). The CDR3 contains 17 residues. Trimming at V came to 3 bases and at J to 0 bases, leaving 4 bases not matched to a gene. CDR3 region: CASSQATSGTNTGELFF. The CDR3 DNA reads as TGTGCCAGCAGCCAGGCTACTAGCGGGACGAACACCGGGGAGCTGTTTTTT.

As for this clone: This specimen includes other DNA sequences encoding the same CDR3. The chain uses TRBV4-1 and TRBJ2-3; TRBD2 agrees at 13 bases. The V and J ends lost 1 base and 4 bases, in that order; junction bases with no gene match: 5. CDR1 and CDR2 (germline): MGHRA, YSYEKL. The CDR3 has 17 residues. Here the CDR3 reads CASSQGTSGGASDTQYF. DNA for the CDR3: TGCGCCAGCAGCCAAGGTACTAGCGGGGGGGCATCAGATACGCAGTATTTT.

V gene TRBV11-1 combines with J gene TRBJ1-1; D gene ambiguous. The germline CDR1 and CDR2 sequences are SGHAT and FQDESV (reference sequence). With 5 bases removed from V and 5 bases from J, the gap between germline ends came to 15 bases. The CDR3 is 14 amino acids. This CDR3 reads CASSPEGGRTEAFF. Written as DNA, the CDR3 is TGTGCCAGCAGCCCGGAGGGAGGGAGGACTGAAGCTTTCTTT.

The CDR3 bases are TGTGCCAGCAGCGCCAACCCGGGGGAGACCCAGTACTTC. It encodes CASSANPGETQYF. The J gene is TRBJ2-5, the V gene TRBV9, with TRBD2 as a possible D gene (5 bases). This CDR3 contains 13 residues. V was clipped by 3 bases and J by 5 bases, with 11 bases between them. CDR1 and CDR2 (germline): SGDLS, YYNGEE.

The chain joins TRBV7-6 to TRBJ2-7; D perhaps matches TRBD1 (5 bases). Looked up from germline, CDR1 is SGHVS and CDR2 is FNYEAQ. There are 15 residues in the CDR3. V lost 3 bases and J 2 bases, leaving 14 bases between the germline ends. The CDR3: CASSFSGAGTYEQYF. DNA for the CDR3: TGTGCCAGCAGCTTCAGTGGGGCAGGGACCTACGAGCAGTACTTC.

The rearrangement joins TRBV11-2 to TRBJ2-5, with a possible D match to TRBD2 (6 bases). V lost 7 bases, J lost 5 bases, and 14 bases lay in between. The CDR3 extends over 13 amino acids. The germline V gene encodes CDR1 SGHAT and CDR2 FQNNGV. CDR3 bases: TGTGCCAGCACCCGGGCGGGACCCGAGACCCAGTACTTC. The encoded protein is CASTRAGPETQYF. The variable domain in full, with the rest retrieved from reference TRBV11-2 and TRBJ2-5, is EAGVAQSPRYKIIEKRQSVAFWCNPISGHATLYWYQQILGQGPKLLIQFQNNGVVDDSQLPKDRFSAERLKGVDSTLKIQPAKLEDSAVYLCASTRAGPETQYFGPGTRLLVL.

The V gene is TRBV13, the J gene TRBJ1-5; 11 bases line up with TRBD1. The CDR3 extends over 18 amino acids. The germline gives CDR1 PRHDT, CDR2 FYEKMQ (reference sequence). V was clipped by 5 bases and J by 5 bases; unmatched bases: 14. CDR3 in DNA: TGTGCCAGCAGCGTCCTTGGGGGACAGGGGGGAATGGATCAGCCCCAGCATTTT. This gives the protein CASSVLGGQGGMDQPQHF.